A selection of T cell receptor beta chains follows, all from one sample in a study of blood T cell repertoires in COVID-19. Some clones are missing from TCRdb's copy, which holds only in-frame ones; the method was immunoSEQ multiplex PCR. The table shows 150,000 or so clones, with around nine tenths occurring only once. The sample consisted of peripheral blood. The receptors originated from a human donor in a cohort sampled during active COVID-19. CDR3s include the opening cysteine and the closing phenylalanine or tryptophan. The order of the fields is J gene, V gene, clone size, D gene, CDR3 DNA, CDR3 protein. The D gene is left open where the match is weak. Size is omitted from some rows. Given values are once, few, many or a class for expanded clones.

>TRBJ2-1|TRBV27|NA|TRBD2
TGTGCCAGCAGTTACGGGGGGGCGAGGGATGAGCAGTTCTTC
CASSYGGARDEQFF
>TRBJ1-2|TRBV6-1|NA|NA
TGTGCCAGCAGTGAAGGGGTTTTTGAGGGAGGCTATGGCTACACCTTC
CASSEGVFEGGYGYTF
>TRBJ2-7|TRBV2|NA|TRBD1
TGTGCCAGCAGGGGGACAGGGACCTACGAGCAGTACTTC
CASRGTGTYEQYF
>TRBJ1-2|TRBV5-4|NA|TRBD1
TGTGCCAGCAGCTCCGGGACAGATGTCTATGGCTACACCTTC
CASSSGTDVYGYTF
>TRBJ2-7|TRBV18|NA|NA
TGTGCCAGCTCACCTTCTGGACAGAGCGAGCAGTACTTC
CASSPSGQSEQYF
>TRBJ2-2|TRBV19|NA|TRBD1
TGTGCCAGTAGTACCCGAAGGGACAGGGGAGCCGGGGAGCTGTTTTTT
CASSTRRDRGAGELFF
>TRBJ1-1|TRBV24-1|NA|NA
TGTGCCACCAGTGATTCCGTGAACACTGAAGCTTTCTTT
CATSDSVNTEAFF
>TRBJ2-7|TRBV6-1|NA|TRBD1
TGTGCCAGCAGTGAACGGACAGGGGATGTCTACGAGCAGTACTTC
CASSERTGDVYEQYF
>TRBJ2-7|TRBV5-4|NA|TRBD1
TGTGCCAGCAGCCGAAAGGTAAGGCGTGGACAGGGGGAGCGCTACGAGCAGTACTTC
CASSRKVRRGQGERYEQYF
>TRBJ2-7|TRBV19|NA|NA
TGTGCCAGTAGTATAGTGACTACCTCCTCCTACGAGCAGTACTTC
CASSIVTTSSYEQYF
>TRBJ1-1|TRBV29-1|NA|NA
TGCAGCGTTTATGGGGCAGGGAGGTACACTGAAGCTTTCTTT
CSVYGAGRYTEAFF
>TRBJ1-2|TRBV6-5|NA|TRBD1
TGTGCCAGCAGCAAGGGGGCAGAGGGCTACACCTTC
CASSKGAEGYTF
>TRBJ1-1|TRBV19|once|TRBD1
TGTGCCAGTAGTATTAGGACAGGGGGCCACACGTCCATGAACACTGAAGCTTTCTTT
CASSIRTGGHTSMNTEAFF
>TRBJ1-1|TRBV7-3|NA|NA
TGTGCCAGCAGCTTAATCCAGGGTTCAACTGAAGCTTTCTTT
CASSLIQGSTEAFF
>TRBJ2-2|TRBV5-6|NA|TRBD1
TGTGCCAGCAGCACATTTGGACAGGGGGCGAACACCGGGGAGCTGTTTTTT
CASSTFGQGANTGELFF
>TRBJ2-7|TRBV9|many|NA
TGTGCCAGCAGCGATGGCGGGAACTACGAGCAGTACTTC
CASSDGGNYEQYF
>TRBJ2-3|TRBV28|NA|TRBD2
TGTGCCAGCAGTCTAAGCGGGAGGGCCGTTTATAGCACAGATACGCAGTATTTT
CASSLSGRAVYSTDTQYF
>TRBJ1-1|TRBV29-1|NA|NA
TGCAGCGTTGAAGGCAAGAACAACATGAACACTGAAGCTTTCTTT
CSVEGKNNMNTEAFF
>TRBJ1-1|TRBV11-3|NA|TRBD1
TGTGCCAGCAGCCTCCTTATGGGGACAGGGCCTATGGGAGCTTTCTTT
CASSLLMGTGPMGAFF
>TRBJ2-7|TRBV12-3/TRBV12-4|NA|TRBD2
TGTGCCAGTAGCGGGGGCCCTTACGAGCAGTACTTC
CASSGGPYEQYF
>TRBJ1-6|TRBV9|once|NA
TGTGCCAGCAGCGTACGGGGAGGTGATAATTCACCCCTCCACTTT
CASSVRGGDNSPLHF
>TRBJ2-5|TRBV7-2|NA|TRBD2
TGTGCCAGCAGCCTGGGGCTAGCGGGGGGCCAAGAGACCCAGTACTTC
CASSLGLAGGQETQYF
>TRBJ2-1|TRBV7-2|NA|TRBD2
TGTGCCAGCAGCTACCAGCGGGGCCTTGGCCATGAGCAGTTCTTC
CASSYQRGLGHEQFF
>TRBJ1-1|TRBV28|few|NA
TGTGCCAGCAGTTCGCCGGGACTCAACACTGAAGCTTTCTTT
CASSSPGLNTEAFF
>TRBJ1-1|TRBV6-5|NA|NA
TGTGCCAGCAGTTATCAGGGAGGAAGGAACACTGAAGCTTTCTTT
CASSYQGGRNTEAFF
>TRBJ2-1|TRBV5-1|few|NA
TGCGCCAGCAGCTTGGGGACAGCCAGCAATGAGCAGTTCTTC
CASSLGTASNEQFF
>TRBJ2-7|TRBV6-6|NA|NA
TGTGCCAGCAGTGACTACCTAGGTCCCTACGAGCAGTACTTC
CASSDYLGPYEQYF
>TRBJ1-5|TRBV19|NA|NA
TGTGCCAGTACCCCCGGGGGACCCCCCACTGCCCAGCATTTT
CASTPGGPPTAQHF
>TRBJ2-3|TRBV5-1|NA|NA
TGCGCCAGCAGCTCTCGACCGACAGCCCCCAAAGATACGCAGTATTTT
CASSSRPTAPKDTQYF
>TRBJ1-2|TRBV27|NA|NA
TGTGCCAGCAGTTTAAAGGGGCACTATGGCTACACCTTC
CASSLKGHYGYTF
>TRBJ1-3|TRBV7-2|few|TRBD1
TGTGCCAGCAGCGCACAGGGGGCGTTCGGAAACACCATATATTTT
CASSAQGAFGNTIYF
>TRBJ1-2|TRBV28|NA|NA
TGTGCCAGCAGTCCCGCCCTCAGTGATGGCTACACCTTC
CASSPALSDGYTF
>TRBJ1-2|TRBV2|NA|NA
TGTGCCAGCAGAGAGGCCCTAGCTAACTATGGCTACACCTTC
CASREALANYGYTF
>TRBJ2-7|TRBV30|NA|NA
TGTGCCTGGAGTGTAGACAAAGCCTACGAGCAGTACTTC
CAWSVDKAYEQYF
>TRBJ2-3|TRBV6-1|NA|NA
TGTGCCAGCAGTGAATTTAACAGGCTACCAGATACGCAGTATTTT
CASSEFNRLPDTQYF
>TRBJ2-2|TRBV18|NA|TRBD1
TGTGCCAGCTCACTAGAACAGGGGGCCGCGAACACCGGGGAGCTGTTTTTT
CASSLEQGAANTGELFF
>TRBJ2-5|TRBV6-5|NA|TRBD1
TGTGCCAGCAGTTCTCGACAGGGGGTCGAGGGCGAGACCCAGTACTTC
CASSSRQGVEGETQYF
>TRBJ1-6|TRBV28|NA|TRBD1
TGTGCCAGCAGTTTCCTTGGAGGGGGCAATTCACCCCTCCACTTT
CASSFLGGGNSPLHF
>TRBJ2-7|TRBV29-1|NA|NA
TGCAGCGCCGGAGGGACGGATCCCTACGAGCAGTACTTC
CSAGGTDPYEQYF
>TRBJ2-6|TRBV7-8|NA|TRBD2
TGTGCCAGCAGCTTAGTAGTAGCGGGAGGGCTCGGGGCCAACGTCCTGACTTTC
CASSLVVAGGLGANVLTF
>TRBJ2-7|TRBV5-1|NA|TRBD1
TGCGCCAGCAGCTTGGACAGGGGGCCAATCTACGAGCAGTACTTC
CASSLDRGPIYEQYF
>TRBJ2-2|TRBV27|NA|NA
TGTGCCAGCAGTACTTACAGGGATCACGGGGAGCTGTTTTTT
CASSTYRDHGELFF